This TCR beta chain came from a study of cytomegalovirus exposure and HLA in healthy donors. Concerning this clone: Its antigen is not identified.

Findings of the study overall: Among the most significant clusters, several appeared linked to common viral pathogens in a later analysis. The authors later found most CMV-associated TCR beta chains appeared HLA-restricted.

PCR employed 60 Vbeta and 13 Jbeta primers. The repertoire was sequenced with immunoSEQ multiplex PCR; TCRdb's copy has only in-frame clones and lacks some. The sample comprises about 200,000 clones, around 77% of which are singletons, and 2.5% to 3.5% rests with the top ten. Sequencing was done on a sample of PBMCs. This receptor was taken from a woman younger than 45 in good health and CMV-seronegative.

The chain's CDR3 is CASSPTPGLYLEETQYF. The CDR3, as DNA: TGTGCCAGCAGTCCGACTCCGGGACTATATTTAGAAGAGACCCAGTACTTC. The chain joins TRBV27 to TRBJ2-5, with 7 bases aligning to TRBD2. Germline loops: CDR1 MNHEY, CDR2 SMNVEV (reference sequence). The CDR3 totals 17 residues. J gave up 3 bases and V 5 bases, and 15 bases lay outside the gene matches.